Shown below are 3 T cell receptor beta chains from a single sample sequenced in a study of blood T cell repertoires in COVID-19. Here immunoSEQ multiplex PCR was the method, and the copy in TCRdb shows in-frame clones only, minus some. The sample lists about 200,000 clones; roughly 79% were seen once. The sample consisted of peripheral blood. The receptors shown here come from a human donor with acute or convalescent COVID-19. The donor label of this sample is uncertain.

The chain links TRBV5-1 to TRBJ2-7, with TRBD2 identical over 13 bases. V shed 4 bases, J shed 0 bases, and the junction held 10 bases outside the gene matches. Germline V CDR1 and CDR2: SGHRS, YFSETQ. The CDR3 sequence is 18 residues long. CDR3 region: CASSQAGLAGQSSYEQYF. The CDR3 DNA follows: TGCGCCAGCAGCCAAGCGGGACTAGCGGGGCAAAGCTCCTACGAGCAGTACTTC.

The chain carries TRBV4-2 and TRBJ2-7, with TRBD2 matching 15 bases. The CDR3 has 19 residues. Germline CDR1 and CDR2: LGHNA and YNFKEQ. V dropped 1 base and J dropped 1; count of bases not matched to a gene: 8. CDR3 residues: CASSQAPGGLAGGSYEQYF. The DNA of the CDR3 is TGTGCCAGCAGCCAAGCCCCCGGGGGACTAGCGGGAGGTTCCTACGAGCAGTACTTC.

The chain links TRBV14 to TRBJ1-1; no clear D gene. Germline loops: CDR1 SGHDN, CDR2 FVKESK. Trimming stripped 0 bases from V and 4 bases from J, with 9 bases between. The CDR3 runs 14 residues. The CDR3 DNA is TGTGCCAGCAGCCAAGATTGGTCGGGCACTGAAGCTTTCTTT. Protein: CASSQDWSGTEAFF.